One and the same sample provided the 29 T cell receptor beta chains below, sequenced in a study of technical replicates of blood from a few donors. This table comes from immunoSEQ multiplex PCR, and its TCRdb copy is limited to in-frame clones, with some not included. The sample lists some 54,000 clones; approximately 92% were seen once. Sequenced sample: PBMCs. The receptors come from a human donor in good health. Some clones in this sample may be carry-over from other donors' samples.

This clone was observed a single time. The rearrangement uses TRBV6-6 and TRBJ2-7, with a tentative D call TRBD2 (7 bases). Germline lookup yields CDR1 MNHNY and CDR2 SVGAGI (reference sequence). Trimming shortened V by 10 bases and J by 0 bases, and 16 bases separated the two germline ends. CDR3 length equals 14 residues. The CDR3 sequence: CATTLGGRSYEQYF. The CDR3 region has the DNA TGTGCCACCACCCTCGGGGGGCGCTCCTACGAGCAGTACTTC.

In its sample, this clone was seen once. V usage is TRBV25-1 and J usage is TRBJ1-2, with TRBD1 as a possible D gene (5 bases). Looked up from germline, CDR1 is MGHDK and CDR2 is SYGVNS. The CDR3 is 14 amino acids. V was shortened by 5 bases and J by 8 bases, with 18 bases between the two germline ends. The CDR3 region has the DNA TGTGCCAGCAGTACATCGACCCAGGCAGGGGGCTACACCTTC. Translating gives CASSTSTQAGGYTF.

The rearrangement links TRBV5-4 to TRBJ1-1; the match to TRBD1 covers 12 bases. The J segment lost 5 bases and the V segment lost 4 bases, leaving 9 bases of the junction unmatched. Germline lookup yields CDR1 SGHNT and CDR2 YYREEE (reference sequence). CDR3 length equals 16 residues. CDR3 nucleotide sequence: TGTGCCAGCAGCGGGTGGGACAGGGGGCTCAGAACTGAAGCTTTCTTT. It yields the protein CASSGWDRGLRTEAFF.

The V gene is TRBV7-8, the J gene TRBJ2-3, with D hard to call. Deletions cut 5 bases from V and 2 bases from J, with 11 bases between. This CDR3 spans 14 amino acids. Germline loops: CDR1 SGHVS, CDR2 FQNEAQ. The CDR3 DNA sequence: TGTGCCAGCAGCCTACCCAGGTTCACAGATACGCAGTATTTT. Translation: CASSLPRFTDTQYF.

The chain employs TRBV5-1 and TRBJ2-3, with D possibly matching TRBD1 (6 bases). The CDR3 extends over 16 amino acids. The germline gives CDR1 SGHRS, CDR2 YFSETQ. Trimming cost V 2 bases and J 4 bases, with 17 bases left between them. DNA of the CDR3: TGCGCCAGCAGCTTACGAAGGGGGAGTTTGGCAGATACGCAGTATTTT. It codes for CASSLRRGSLADTQYF.

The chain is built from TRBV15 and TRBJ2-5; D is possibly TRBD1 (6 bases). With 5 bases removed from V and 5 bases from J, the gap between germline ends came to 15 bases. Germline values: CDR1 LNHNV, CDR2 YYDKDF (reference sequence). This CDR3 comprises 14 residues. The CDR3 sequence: CATSAQGLRETQYF. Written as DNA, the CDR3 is TGTGCCACCAGCGCACAGGGTTTGCGGGAGACCCAGTACTTC. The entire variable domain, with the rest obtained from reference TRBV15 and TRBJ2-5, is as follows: DAMVIQNPRYQVTQFGKPVTLSCSQTLNHNVMYWYQQKSSQAPKLLFHYYDKDFNNEADTPDNFQSRRPNTSFCFLDIRSPGLGDTAMYLCATSAQGLRETQYFGPGTRLLVL.

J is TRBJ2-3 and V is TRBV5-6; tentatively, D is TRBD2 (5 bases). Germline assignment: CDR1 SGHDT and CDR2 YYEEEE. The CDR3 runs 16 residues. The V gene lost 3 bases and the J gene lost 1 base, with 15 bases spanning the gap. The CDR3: CASSSRARRGTDTQYF. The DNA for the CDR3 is TGTGCCAGCAGCTCGAGGGCCCGAAGGGGCACAGATACGCAGTATTTT. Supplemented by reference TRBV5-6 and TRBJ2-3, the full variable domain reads DAGVTQSPTHLIKTRGQQVTLRCSPKSGHDTVSWYQQALGQGPQFIFQYYEEEERQRGNFPDRFSGHQFPNYSSELNVNALLLGDSALYLCASSSRARRGTDTQYFGPGTRLTVL.

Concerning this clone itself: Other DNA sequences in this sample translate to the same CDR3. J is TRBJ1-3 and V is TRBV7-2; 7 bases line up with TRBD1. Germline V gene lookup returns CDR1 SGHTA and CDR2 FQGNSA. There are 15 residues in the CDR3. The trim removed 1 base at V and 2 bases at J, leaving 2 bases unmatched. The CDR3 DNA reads TGTGCCAGCAGCTTAGTCACAGGGGCTGGAAACACCATATATTTT. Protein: CASSLVTGAGNTIYF.

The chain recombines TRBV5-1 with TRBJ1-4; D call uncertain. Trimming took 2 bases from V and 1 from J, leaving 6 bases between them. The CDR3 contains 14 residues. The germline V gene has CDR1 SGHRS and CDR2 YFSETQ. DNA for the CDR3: TGCGCCAGCAGCTTCGGCGGAACTAATGAAAAACTGTTTTTT. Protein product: CASSFGGTNEKLFF.

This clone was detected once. CDR3 in amino acids: CASSDSGGSADEQFF. The CDR3 nucleotides read TGTGCCAGCAGTGACTCTGGCGGGAGTGCAGATGAGCAGTTCTTC. The V gene is TRBV6-4, the J gene TRBJ2-1, with 7 bases fitting TRBD2. The CDR3 totals 15 residues. The germline V gene encodes CDR1 MRHNA and CDR2 SNTAGT. With V trimmed by 0 bases and J by 8 bases, 7 bases remained unmatched.

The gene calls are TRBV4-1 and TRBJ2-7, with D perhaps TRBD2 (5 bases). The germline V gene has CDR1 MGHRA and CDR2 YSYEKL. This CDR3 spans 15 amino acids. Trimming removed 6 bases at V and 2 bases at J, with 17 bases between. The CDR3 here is CASSYVGEGPYEQYF. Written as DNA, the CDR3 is TGCGCCAGCAGTTACGTGGGCGAGGGCCCCTACGAGCAGTACTTC.

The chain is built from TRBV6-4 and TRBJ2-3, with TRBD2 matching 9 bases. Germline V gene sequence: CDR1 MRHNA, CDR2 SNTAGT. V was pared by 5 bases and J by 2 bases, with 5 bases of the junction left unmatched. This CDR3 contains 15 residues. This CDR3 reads CASSRTSEPTDTQYF. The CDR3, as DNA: TGTGCCAGCAGTAGGACTAGCGAGCCCACAGATACGCAGTATTTT.

The CDR3 protein is CASSPSGTSGETQYF. In nucleotides, the CDR3 is TGTGCCAGCAGCCCTTCCGGGACTAGTGGGGAGACCCAGTACTTC. The rearrangement links TRBV5-8 to TRBJ2-5; 8 positions match TRBD2. Germline CDR1 and CDR2: SGHTS and YDEGEE. Unmatched junction bases numbered 10, after V lost 4 bases and J lost 5 bases. This CDR3 is built from 15 residues.

CDR3 DNA: TGTGCCAGCAGCCCCCTGGGAAGGGGAACCGGGGAGCTGTTTTTT. Its translation: CASSPLGRGTGELFF. The chain joins TRBV11-1 to TRBJ2-2; TRBD1 is a possible D gene (5 bases). The V and J ends lost 5 bases and 5 bases respectively, with 15 bases between them. This CDR3 is 15 amino acids long. Germline lookup yields CDR1 SGHAT and CDR2 FQDESV (reference sequence).

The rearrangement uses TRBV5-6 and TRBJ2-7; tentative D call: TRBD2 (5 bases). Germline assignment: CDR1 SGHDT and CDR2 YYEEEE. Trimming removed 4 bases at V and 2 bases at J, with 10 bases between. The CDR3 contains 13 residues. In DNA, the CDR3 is TGTGCCAGCAGCACGGACTCCACCTACGAGCAGTACTTC. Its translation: CASSTDSTYEQYF.

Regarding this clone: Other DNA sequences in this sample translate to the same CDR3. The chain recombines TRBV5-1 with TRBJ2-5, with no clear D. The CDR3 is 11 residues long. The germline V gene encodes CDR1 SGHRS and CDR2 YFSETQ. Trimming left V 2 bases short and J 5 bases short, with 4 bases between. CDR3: CASSFLETQYF. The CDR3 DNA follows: TGCGCCAGCAGCTTTCTTGAGACCCAGTACTTC.

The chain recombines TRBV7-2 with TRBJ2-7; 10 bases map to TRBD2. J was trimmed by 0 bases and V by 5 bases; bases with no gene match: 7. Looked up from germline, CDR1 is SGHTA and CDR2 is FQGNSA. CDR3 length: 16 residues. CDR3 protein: CASSRLAGETSYEQYF. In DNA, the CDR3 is TGTGCCAGCAGCCGTCTAGCGGGAGAAACCTCCTACGAGCAGTACTTC.

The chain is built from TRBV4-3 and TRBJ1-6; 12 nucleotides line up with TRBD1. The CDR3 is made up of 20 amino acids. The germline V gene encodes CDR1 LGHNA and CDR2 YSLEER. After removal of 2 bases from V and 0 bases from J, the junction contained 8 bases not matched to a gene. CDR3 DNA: TGCGCCAGCAGCCAAACTACTTGGGGACAGGGGGCCTCCTATAATTCACCCCTCCACTTT. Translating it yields CASSQTTWGQGASYNSPLHF.

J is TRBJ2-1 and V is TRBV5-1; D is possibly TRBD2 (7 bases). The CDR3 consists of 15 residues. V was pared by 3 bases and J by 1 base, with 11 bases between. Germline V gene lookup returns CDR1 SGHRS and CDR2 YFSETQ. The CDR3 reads CASSSAGASYNEQFF. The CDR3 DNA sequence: TGCGCCAGCAGCTCCGCGGGGGCTTCCTACAATGAGCAGTTCTTC. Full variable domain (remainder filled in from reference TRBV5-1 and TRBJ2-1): KAGVTQTPRYLIKTRGQQVTLSCSPISGHRSVSWYQQTPGQGLQFLFEYFSETQRNKGNFPGRFSGRQFSNSRSEMNVSTLELGDSALYLCASSSAGASYNEQFFGPGTRLTVL.

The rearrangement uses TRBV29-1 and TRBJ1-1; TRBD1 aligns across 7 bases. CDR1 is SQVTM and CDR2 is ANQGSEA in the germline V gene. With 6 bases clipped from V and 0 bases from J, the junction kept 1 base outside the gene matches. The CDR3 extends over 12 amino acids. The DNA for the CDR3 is TGCAGCGTGGGACAGTTGAACACTGAAGCTTTCTTT. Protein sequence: CSVGQLNTEAFF.

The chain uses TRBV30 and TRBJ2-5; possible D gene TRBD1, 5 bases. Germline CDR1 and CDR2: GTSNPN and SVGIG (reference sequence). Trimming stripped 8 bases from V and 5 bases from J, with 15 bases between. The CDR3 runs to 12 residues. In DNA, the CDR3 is TGTGCCGGCGGACAAATCGGCGAGACCCAGTACTTC. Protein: CAGGQIGETQYF.

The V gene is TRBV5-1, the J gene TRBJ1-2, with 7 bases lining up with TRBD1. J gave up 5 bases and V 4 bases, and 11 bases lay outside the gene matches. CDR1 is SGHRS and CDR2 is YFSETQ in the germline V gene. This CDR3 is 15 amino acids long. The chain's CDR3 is CASSGEQGIGYGYTF. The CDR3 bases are TGCGCCAGCAGCGGCGAACAGGGGATTGGGTATGGCTACACCTTC.

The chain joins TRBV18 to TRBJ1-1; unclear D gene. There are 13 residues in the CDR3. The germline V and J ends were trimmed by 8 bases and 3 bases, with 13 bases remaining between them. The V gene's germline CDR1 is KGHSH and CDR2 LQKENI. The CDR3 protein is CASLTRRDTEAFF. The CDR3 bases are TGTGCCAGCCTAACAAGGAGGGACACTGAAGCTTTCTTT. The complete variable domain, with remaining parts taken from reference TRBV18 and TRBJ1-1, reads NAGVMQNPRHLVRRRGQEARLRCSPMKGHSHVYWYRQLPEEGLKFMVYLQKENIIDESGMPKERFSAEFPKEGPSILRIQQVVRGDSAAYFCASLTRRDTEAFFGQGTRLTVV.

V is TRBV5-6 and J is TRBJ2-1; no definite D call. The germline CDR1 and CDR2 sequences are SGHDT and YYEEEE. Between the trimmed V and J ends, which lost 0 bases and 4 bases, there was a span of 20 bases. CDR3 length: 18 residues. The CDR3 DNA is TGTGCCAGCAGCTTGGTTGGAAAGGCCCCCTTAGCTTACAATGAGCAGTTCTTC. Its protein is CASSLVGKAPLAYNEQFF.

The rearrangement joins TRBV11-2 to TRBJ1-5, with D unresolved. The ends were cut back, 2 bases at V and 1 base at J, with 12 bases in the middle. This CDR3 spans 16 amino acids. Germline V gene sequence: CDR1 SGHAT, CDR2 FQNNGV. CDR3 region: CASSLRAGISNQPQHF. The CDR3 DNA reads TGTGCCAGCAGCTTACGAGCCGGGATCAGCAATCAGCCCCAGCATTTT.

The CDR3 protein is CASSLDMVGGSQPQHF. CDR3 DNA sequence: TGTGCCAGCAGCTTAGATATGGTGGGGGGAAGTCAGCCCCAGCATTTT. The chain employs TRBV7-8 and TRBJ1-5; D is possibly TRBD1 (5 bases). V was clipped by 1 base and J by 6 bases, with 16 bases between them. CDR1 SGHVS and CDR2 FQNEAQ come from the germline V gene. There are 16 residues in the CDR3.

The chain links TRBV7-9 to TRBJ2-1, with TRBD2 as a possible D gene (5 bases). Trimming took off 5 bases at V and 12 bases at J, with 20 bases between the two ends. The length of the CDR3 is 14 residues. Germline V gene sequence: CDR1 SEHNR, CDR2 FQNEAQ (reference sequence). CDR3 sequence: CASSPREGREGQFF. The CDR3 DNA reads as TGTGCCAGCAGCCCCCGAGAGGGCCGCGAAGGGCAGTTCTTC.

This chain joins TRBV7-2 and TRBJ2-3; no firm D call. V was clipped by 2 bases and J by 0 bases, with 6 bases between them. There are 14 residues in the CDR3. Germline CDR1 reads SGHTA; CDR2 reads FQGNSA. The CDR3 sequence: CASSLRASTDTQYF. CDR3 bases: TGTGCCAGCAGCTTAAGAGCTAGCACAGATACGCAGTATTTT.

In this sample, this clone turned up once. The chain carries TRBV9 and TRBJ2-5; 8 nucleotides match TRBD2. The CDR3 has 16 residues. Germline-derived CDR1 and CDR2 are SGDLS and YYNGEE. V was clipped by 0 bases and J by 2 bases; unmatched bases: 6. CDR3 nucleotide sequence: TGTGCCAGCAGCGTAGGGACTAGCCAATTACAAGAGACCCAGTACTTC. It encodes CASSVGTSQLQETQYF.